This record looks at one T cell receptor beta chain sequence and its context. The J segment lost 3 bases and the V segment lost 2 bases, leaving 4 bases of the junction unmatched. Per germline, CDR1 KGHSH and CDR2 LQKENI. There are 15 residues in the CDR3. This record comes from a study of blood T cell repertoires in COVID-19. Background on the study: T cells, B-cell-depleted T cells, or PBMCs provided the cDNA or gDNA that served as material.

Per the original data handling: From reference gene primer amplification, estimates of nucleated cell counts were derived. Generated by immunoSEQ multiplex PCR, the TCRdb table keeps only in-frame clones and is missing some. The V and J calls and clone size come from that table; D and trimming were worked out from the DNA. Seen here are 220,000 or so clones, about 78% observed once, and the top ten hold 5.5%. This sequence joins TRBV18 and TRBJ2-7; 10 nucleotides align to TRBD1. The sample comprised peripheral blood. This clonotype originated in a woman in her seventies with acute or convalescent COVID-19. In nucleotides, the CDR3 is TGTGCCAGCTCACCAAATGGGGACAGGGGCTACGAGCAGTACTTC. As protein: CASSPNGDRGYEQYF.